The 5 T cell receptor beta chains in this list originate from one sample, sequenced in a study of Graves' ophthalmopathy and Graves' hyperthyroidism. RNA transcripts were the template, and TCR beta CDR3 regions were amplified from them. First-round RT-PCR used HTBI primers; second-round multiplex PCR followed. In TCRdb, the multiplex PCR reads were re-called with MiXCR into one record per CDR3 protein. The table shows a few hundred thousand distinct CDR3 sequences, with approximately 20% occurring only once. Sequencing was performed on peripheral blood. Every receptor here comes from a woman under 30 with Graves' ophthalmopathy.

This clonotype was recorded at least ten times. The chain has TRBV6-2 or TRBV6-3 and TRBJ2-5; D may be TRBD2 (7 bases). From germline, CDR1 is MNHEY and CDR2 SVGEGT. The CDR3 loop spans 15 amino acids. Deletions cut 7 bases from V and 5 bases from J, with 20 bases between. This chain's CDR3 is CASNNGGGVEETQYF. The DNA for the CDR3 is TGTGCCAGCAACAATGGGGGGGGCGTGGAGGAGACCCAGTACTTC.

This clonotype was seen ten or more times. The rearrangement joins TRBV12-3 or TRBV12-4 to TRBJ1-3, with 7 bases fitting TRBD1. The V segment lost 6 bases and the J segment 5 bases; nucleotides outside the gene matches: 13. CDR3 size: 16 residues. The CDR3 reads CASRRQVAQGRNTIYF. Here the CDR3 DNA reads TGTGCCAGCAGGAGGCAGGTGGCACAGGGGAGAAACACCATATATTTT.

J is TRBJ1-1 and V is TRBV2, with 8 bases fitting TRBD1. The CDR3 is made up of 15 amino acids. The germline V gene encodes CDR1 SNHLY and CDR2 FYNNEI. J was trimmed by 4 bases and V by 7 bases; bases with no gene match: 11. CDR3 in amino acids: CASIRQGFETTEAFF. The CDR3 region has the DNA TGTGCCAGCATTAGACAGGGGTTTGAGACCACTGAAGCTTTCTTT.

In this sample, this clonotype turned up many times. The chain combines TRBV7-9 with TRBJ2-5, with 8 bases lining up with TRBD2. V dropped 2 bases and J dropped 2; count of bases not matched to a gene: 4. This CDR3 has 15 residues. Germline values: CDR1 SEHNR, CDR2 FQNEAQ (reference sequence). The CDR3 loop reads CASSLTSGIQETQYF. CDR3 DNA sequence: TGTGCCAGCAGCTTAACTAGCGGAATACAAGAGACCCAGTACTTC.

This clonotype was recorded at least ten times. The CDR3 nucleotides are TGTGCCAGCAGTTCGGGACACACGAACACTGAAGCTTTCTTT. Amino acids: CASSSGHTNTEAFF. V gene TRBV6-5 combines with J gene TRBJ1-1; tentatively, D is TRBD1 (6 bases). V was clipped by 4 bases and J by 1 base, with 10 bases between them. The CDR3 covers 14 residues. Germline CDR1 is MNHEY and CDR2 is SVGAGI.